The clone carrying this T cell receptor beta chain has a count of ten or more. The sample originates from a study of molecular identifiers for immune sequencing clone quantification. Previously described methods and listed TCR primers were used for bulk TCR libraries. TCRdb analysed the PCR reads with MiXCR anew, one entry per CDR3 protein. Of more than 95,000 distinct CDR3 sequences listed, 20% to 25% are singletons. The CDR3 consists of 15 residues. The germline gives CDR1 SGHVS, CDR2 FQNEAQ. Trimming removed 1 base from V and 2 bases from J; junction bases left unmatched: 5. A CD8+CD4-CCR7+CD45RA+ gate was used to sort naive CD8 T cells.

The sequencing sample was made of naive CD8+ T cells from blood, with Jurkat cell RNA spiked in. Subset noted: FACS-sorted CD8+CD4-CCR7+CD45RA+ naive T cells. This rearrangement joins TRBV7-8 to TRBJ2-7, with TRBD1 identical over 7 bases. The sequence was collected from a human donor in good health. Some libraries in this study had Jurkat cell RNA spiked in. In nucleotides, the CDR3 is TGTGCCAGCAGCTTAGAGGGGGCCAGTGCCTACGAGCAGTACTTC. Translation gives CASSLEGASAYEQYF.